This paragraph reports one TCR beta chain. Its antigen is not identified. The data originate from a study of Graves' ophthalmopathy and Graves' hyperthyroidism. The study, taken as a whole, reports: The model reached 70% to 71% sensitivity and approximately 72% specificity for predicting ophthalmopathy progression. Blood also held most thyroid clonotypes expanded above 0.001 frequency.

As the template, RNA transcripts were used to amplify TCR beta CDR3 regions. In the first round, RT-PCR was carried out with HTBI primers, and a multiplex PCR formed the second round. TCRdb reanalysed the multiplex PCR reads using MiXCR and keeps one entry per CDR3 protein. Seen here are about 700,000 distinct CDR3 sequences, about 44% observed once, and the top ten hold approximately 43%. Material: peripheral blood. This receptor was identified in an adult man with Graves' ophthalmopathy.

Here the CDR3 reads CASSEWTGYGYEQYF. The CDR3 nucleotides are TGTGCCAGCAGTGAATGGACAGGCTATGGCTACGAGCAGTACTTC. The V call is TRBV25-1, the J call TRBJ2-7; TRBD1 aligns across 7 bases. After removal of 1 base from V and 3 bases from J, the junction contained 6 bases not matched to a gene. There are 15 residues in the CDR3. Germline assignment: CDR1 MGHDK and CDR2 SYGVNS.